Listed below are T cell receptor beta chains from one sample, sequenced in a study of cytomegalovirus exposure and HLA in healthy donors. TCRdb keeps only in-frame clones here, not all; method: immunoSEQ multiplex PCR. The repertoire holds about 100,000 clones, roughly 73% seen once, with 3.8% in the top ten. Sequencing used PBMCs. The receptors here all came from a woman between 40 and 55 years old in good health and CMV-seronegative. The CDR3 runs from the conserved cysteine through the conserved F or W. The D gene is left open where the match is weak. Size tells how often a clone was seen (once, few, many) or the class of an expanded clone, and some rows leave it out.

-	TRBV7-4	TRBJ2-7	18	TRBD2	TGTGCCAGCAGCTTAGCTCCCGGGACTAGCGGATACTCCTACGAGCAGTACTTC	CASSLAPGTSGYSYEQYF
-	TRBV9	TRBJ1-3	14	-	TGTGCCAGCAACGAGGGAAGATCTGGAAACACCATATATTTT	CASNEGRSGNTIYF
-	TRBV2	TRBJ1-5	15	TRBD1	TGTGCCAGCAGTACCGGGACAGGTTGGGCTCAGCCCCAGCATTTT	CASSTGTGWAQPQHF
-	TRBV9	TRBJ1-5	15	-	TGTGCCAGCAGCCCTGGGATCCGGGACAATCAGCCCCAGCATTTT	CASSPGIRDNQPQHF
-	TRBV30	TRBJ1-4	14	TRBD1	TGTGCCTGGACGGGACAGGGTAGTCGGGAAAAACTGTTTTTT	CAWTGQGSREKLFF
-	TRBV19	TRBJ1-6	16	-	TGTGCCAGTAGTCAGGGTCCAGGAGCTGGCAATTCACCCCTCCACTTT	CASSQGPGAGNSPLHF
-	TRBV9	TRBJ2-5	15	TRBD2	TGTGCCAGCAGCGTACTAGCGGGGGAGCAAGAGACCCAGTACTTC	CASSVLAGEQETQYF
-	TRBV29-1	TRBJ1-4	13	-	TGCAGCGCCCTGTCGGGGTGCTCTGAAAAACTGTTTTTT	CSALSGCSEKLFF
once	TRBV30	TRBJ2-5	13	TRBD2	TGTGCCTGGACTCGGGGGGGCCAAGAGACCCAGTACTTC	CAWTRGGQETQYF
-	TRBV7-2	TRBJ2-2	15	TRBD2	TGTGCCAGCAGCAACCCGGGACTAGCGAGGGGGGAGCTGTTTTTT	CASSNPGLARGELFF
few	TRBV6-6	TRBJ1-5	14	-	TGTGCCAGCAGTCTCAGGGTCGGTAATCAGCCCCAGCATTTT	CASSLRVGNQPQHF
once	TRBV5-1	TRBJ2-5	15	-	TGCGCCAGCAGCTTAGACAGTTCGAAGGGAGAGACCCAGTACTTC	CASSLDSSKGETQYF
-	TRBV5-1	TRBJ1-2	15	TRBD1	TGCGCCAGCAGTCAAGACAGGGTCGCAGGCAATGGCTACACCTTC	CASSQDRVAGNGYTF
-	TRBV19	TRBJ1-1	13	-	TGTGCCAGTAGTCCGACAGCGAACACTGAAGCTTTCTTT	CASSPTANTEAFF
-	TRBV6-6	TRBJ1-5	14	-	TGTGCCAGCAGCCTAACTACCAGTGGGCAGCCCCAGCATTTT	CASSLTTSGQPQHF
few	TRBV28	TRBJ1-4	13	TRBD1	TGTGCCAGCAGGACAGGGGGGAGGGAAAAACTGTTTTTT	CASRTGGREKLFF
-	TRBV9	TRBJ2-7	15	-	TGTGCCAGCAGCGTAGATGGTGGCAGGACCTACGAGCAGTACTTC	CASSVDGGRTYEQYF
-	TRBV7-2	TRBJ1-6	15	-	TGTGCCAGCAGATCGGACGGTCGCGGGGGGTCACCCCTCCACTTT	CASRSDGRGGSPLHF
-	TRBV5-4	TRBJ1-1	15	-	TGTGCCAGCAGCTTGGCCCAGGGTGGTTCCACTGAAGCTTTCTTT	CASSLAQGGSTEAFF
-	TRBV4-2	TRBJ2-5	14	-	TGTGCCAGCAGCCAAGGAGACGGAGAAGAGACCCAGTACTTC	CASSQGDGEETQYF
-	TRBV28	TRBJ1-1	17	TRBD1	TGTGCCAGCAGCCAAGGGGTCAGGGGGCGAGTTAACACTGAAGCTTTCTTT	CASSQGVRGRVNTEAFF
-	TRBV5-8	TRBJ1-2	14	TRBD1	TGTGCCAGCAGCTTAGAATCCGGACAGGATGGCTACACCTTC	CASSLESGQDGYTF
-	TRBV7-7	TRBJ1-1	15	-	TGTGCTAGCACCGCCCGGGGGAGGAGGTACACTGAAGCTTTCTTT	CASTARGRRYTEAFF
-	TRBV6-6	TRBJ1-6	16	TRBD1	TGTGCCAGCAGTAGCTCCGGGACAGCGCATAATTCACCCCTCCACTTT	CASSSSGTAHNSPLHF
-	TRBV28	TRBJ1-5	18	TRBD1	TGTGCCAGCAGACCGGGACGGGGGACAGGGGCGGTCCGTCAGCCCCAGCATTTT	CASRPGRGTGAVRQPQHF
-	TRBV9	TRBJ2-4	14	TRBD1	TGTGCCAGCAGCCCACAGGGGGCCAAAAACATTCAGTACTTC	CASSPQGAKNIQYF
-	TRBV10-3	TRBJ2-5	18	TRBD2	TGTGCCATCAGTGAGTCTGTAGGTAGCGGGGGCCGCCAAGAGACCCAGTACTTC	CAISESVGSGGRQETQYF
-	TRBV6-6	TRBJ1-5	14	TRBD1	TGTGCCAGCAGTGACAGGGAGAGGGCTCAGCCCCAGCATTTT	CASSDRERAQPQHF
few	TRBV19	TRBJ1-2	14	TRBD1	TGTGCCAGTAGTATAGAGGACAGGGCTTATGGCTACACCTTC	CASSIEDRAYGYTF
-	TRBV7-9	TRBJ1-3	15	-	TGTGCCAGCAGCTTAGCCGGCAGGGGCCGAAACACCATATATTTT	CASSLAGRGRNTIYF
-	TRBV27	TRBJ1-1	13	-	TGTGCCTGCCTCCCATCTGGGGCCACTGAAGCTTTCTTT	CACLPSGATEAFF
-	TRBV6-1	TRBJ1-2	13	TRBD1	TGTGCCAGCAGTGAAGGAAGGGGGCTTGGCTACACCTTC	CASSEGRGLGYTF
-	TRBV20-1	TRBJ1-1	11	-	TGCAGTGCTACAAAGAACACTGAAGCTTTCTTT	CSATKNTEAFF
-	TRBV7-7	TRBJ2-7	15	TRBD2	TGTGCTAGCAGTTGGCGGGAGGGGGTGACCTACGAGCAGTACTTC	CASSWREGVTYEQYF
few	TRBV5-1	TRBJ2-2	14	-	TGCGCCAGCAGCTTCCTACTAGCTACCGGGGAGCTGTTTTTT	CASSFLLATGELFF
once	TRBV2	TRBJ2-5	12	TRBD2	TGTGCCAGCACGCAGGGAGGGGCGACCCAGTACTTC	CASTQGGATQYF
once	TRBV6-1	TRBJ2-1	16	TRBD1	TGTGCCAGCAGTGGGGGACAGCGGTTTGCCTACAATGAGCAGTTCTTC	CASSGGQRFAYNEQFF
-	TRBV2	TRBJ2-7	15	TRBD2	TGTGCCAGCAGCGCTAACCTAGGGGAGGGAAGAGAGCAGTACTTC	CASSANLGEGREQYF
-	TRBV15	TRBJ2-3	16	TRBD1	TGTGCCACCAGCAGACAACCGGGACAGGGAGTAGATACGCAGTATTTT	CATSRQPGQGVDTQYF
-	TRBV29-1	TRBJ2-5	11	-	TGCAGCGTTGTTCCTCAAGAGACCCAGTACTTC	CSVVPQETQYF
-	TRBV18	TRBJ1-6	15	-	TGTGCCAGCTCACGAGATGCGGGTGTAAATTCACCCCTCCACTTT	CASSRDAGVNSPLHF
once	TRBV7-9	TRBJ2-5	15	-	TGTGCCAGCAGCTTAGCCCCGACAGCACAAGAGACCCAGTACTTC	CASSLAPTAQETQYF
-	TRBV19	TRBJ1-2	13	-	TGTGCCAGTAGTACAGAACTAGGGAGAGGCTACACCTTC	CASSTELGRGYTF
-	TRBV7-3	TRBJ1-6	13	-	TGTGCCAGCAGCTTAGGCAGGGGCTCACCCCTCCACTTT	CASSLGRGSPLHF
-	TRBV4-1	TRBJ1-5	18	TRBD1	TGCGCCAGCAGCCAAACACAGGGGCCCGGGTTGTTTGGGCAGCCCCAGCATTTT	CASSQTQGPGLFGQPQHF
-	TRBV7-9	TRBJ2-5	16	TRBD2	TGTGCCAGCAGCTTAGTTGGAAGCGGGGCACAAGAGACCCAGTACTTC	CASSLVGSGAQETQYF
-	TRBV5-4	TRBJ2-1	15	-	TGTGCCAGCAGCTTGGCGGCGGATTCCTACAATGAGCAGTTCTTC	CASSLAADSYNEQFF
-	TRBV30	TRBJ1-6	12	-	TGTGCCTGGAGGGGGACAAATTCACCCCTCCACTTT	CAWRGTNSPLHF
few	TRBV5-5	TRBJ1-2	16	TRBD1	TGTGCCAGCAGCCTGGGCCCCGGGACAGGCTACTATGGCTACACCTTC	CASSLGPGTGYYGYTF
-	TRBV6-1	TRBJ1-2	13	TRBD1	TGTGCCAGCAGCGCCGGGACAGGGGTGGGCTACACCTTC	CASSAGTGVGYTF
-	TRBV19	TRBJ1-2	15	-	TGTGCCAGTATCCCCGGGGAGGCACCTAACTATGGCTACACCTTC	CASIPGEAPNYGYTF